The clone carrying this T cell receptor (beta chain) has a count of ten or more. This record comes from a study of CD8 T cells in ankylosing spondylitis. MiXCR was run by TCRdb on the 5' RACE reads, yielding one entry per CDR3 protein. The sample comprises around 130,000 distinct CDR3 sequences, roughly 7.3% of which are singletons, and 9% to 15% rests with the top ten. The ends were cut back, 5 bases at V and 7 bases at J, with 15 bases in the middle. Germline CDR1 and CDR2: DFQATT and SNEGSKA (reference sequence). The CDR3 has 13 amino acids. The sequencing input was blood, either unsorted or a sorted T cell fraction (not recorded which). J is TRBJ1-5 and V is TRBV20-1; possible D gene TRBD1, 6 bases. This sequence originates from a male donor with ankylosing spondylitis or in good health (not recorded which). CDR3 region: CSALTGERQPQHF. The DNA of the CDR3 is TGCAGTGCTTTGACAGGCGAGAGGCAGCCCCAGCATTTT.